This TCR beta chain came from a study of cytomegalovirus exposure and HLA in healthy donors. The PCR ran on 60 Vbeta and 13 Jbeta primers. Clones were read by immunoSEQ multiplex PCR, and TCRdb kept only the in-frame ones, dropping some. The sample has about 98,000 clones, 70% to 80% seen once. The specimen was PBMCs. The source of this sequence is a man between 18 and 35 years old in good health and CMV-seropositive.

CDR3 bases: TGCGCCAGCAGCCCAACGCAGGTGTGGGCTTCCGAGCAGTACTTC. Amino acid sequence: CASSPTQVWASEQYF. V is TRBV5-1 and J is TRBJ2-7; D is undetermined. Trimming shortened V by 4 bases and J by 6 bases, and 20 bases separated the two germline ends. Germline CDR1 reads SGHRS; CDR2 reads YFSETQ. This CDR3 has 15 amino acids.